The 25 T cell receptor beta chains in this list originate from one sample, sequenced in a study of T cells in Graves' hyperthyroidism and ophthalmopathy. Researchers amplified the TCR beta CDR3 regions from RNA transcripts. HTBI primers drove first-round RT-PCR of the TCR CDR3. Each CDR3 protein is one row after TCRdb ran MiXCR on the multiplex PCR reads. The sample contains over 650,000 distinct CDR3 sequences, about 45% of which appear only once. Sample: peripheral blood or thyroid tissue (not recorded which). Every receptor here comes from an adult man with Graves' disease, either hyperthyroidism or ophthalmopathy (not recorded which).

The CDR3 loop is CASSDSTGGVIEKLFF. In DNA, the CDR3 is TGTGCCAGCAGTGACTCTACCGGGGGAGTGATTGAAAAACTGTTTTTT. This chain joins TRBV25-1 and TRBJ1-4; D perhaps matches TRBD1 (5 bases). This CDR3 is 16 amino acids long. V dropped 3 bases and J dropped 7 bases, with 18 bases sitting between them. The germline gives CDR1 MGHDK, CDR2 SYGVNS.

This chain joins TRBV15 and TRBJ1-5; D possibly corresponds to TRBD1 (5 bases). Per germline, CDR1 LNHNV and CDR2 YYDKDF (reference sequence). This CDR3 spans 13 amino acids. Trimming took off 8 bases at V and 2 bases at J, with 10 bases between the two ends. The CDR3 DNA follows: TGTGCCACCCAAGAGACAGGCAATCAGCCCCAGCATTTT. It yields the protein CATQETGNQPQHF.

The chain couples TRBV2 to TRBJ1-5, with TRBD1 as a possible D gene (6 bases). With 6 bases removed from V and 0 bases from J, the gap between germline ends came to 9 bases. CDR1 is SNHLY and CDR2 is FYNNEI in the germline V gene. The CDR3 is made up of 14 amino acids. As DNA, the CDR3 is TGTGCCAGCAGGGACAGTTTTAGCAATCAGCCCCAGCATTTT. Its translation: CASRDSFSNQPQHF.

J is TRBJ2-3 and V is TRBV11-2; D is unclear. Trimming took off 0 bases at V and 0 bases at J, with 1 base between the two ends. In germline, CDR1 is SGHAT, CDR2 FQNNGV. The CDR3 runs 13 residues. The CDR3 DNA sequence: TGTGCCAGCAGCTTAGAAAGCACAGATACGCAGTATTTT. Translated: CASSLESTDTQYF. The complete variable domain, with remaining parts taken from reference TRBV11-2 and TRBJ2-3, reads EAGVAQSPRYKIIEKRQSVAFWCNPISGHATLYWYQQILGQGPKLLIQFQNNGVVDDSQLPKDRFSAERLKGVDSTLKIQPAKLEDSAVYLCASSLESTDTQYFGPGTRLTVL.

This clonotype was picked up a small number of times. The gene calls are TRBV7-9 and TRBJ2-7; TRBD1 matches 9 bases. Trimming took 5 bases from V and 7 from J; bases not matched to a gene: 9. The CDR3 is 14 amino acids. Germline CDR1 is SEHNR and CDR2 is FQNEAQ (reference sequence). CDR3 DNA sequence: TGTGCCAGCAGCAGCTCCGGGACAGGGTATGAGCAGTACTTC. As protein: CASSSSGTGYEQYF.

This chain links TRBV20-1 with TRBJ1-6, with 8 bases matching TRBD1. Trimming removed 5 bases from V and 7 bases from J; junction bases left unmatched: 10. The CDR3 spans 15 residues. The germline CDR1 and CDR2 sequences are DFQATT and SNEGSKA (reference sequence). CDR3 loop: CSASPGQGRNSPLHF. The CDR3 DNA sequence: TGCAGTGCTTCTCCAGGACAGGGACGAAATTCACCCCTCCACTTT.

This clonotype has ten or more counts. V usage is TRBV29-1 and J usage is TRBJ1-4; D unresolved. V lost 7 bases and J 0 bases, leaving 12 bases between the germline ends. Germline values: CDR1 SQVTM, CDR2 ANQGSEA. The CDR3 contains 14 residues. The CDR3 DNA reads as TGCAGCGCCGTGGATGGGGCAACTAATGAAAAACTGTTTTTT. Translated, it gives CSAVDGATNEKLFF.

The chain links TRBV19 to TRBJ1-5; D is possibly TRBD1 (5 bases). V was clipped by 3 bases and J by 3 bases, with 15 bases between them. The CDR3 is made up of 16 amino acids. Germline V gene lookup returns CDR1 LNHDA and CDR2 SQIVND (reference sequence). The CDR3 region is CASSILTGTLNQPQHF. CDR3 bases: TGTGCCAGTAGTATTTTAACCGGGACGCTCAATCAGCCCCAGCATTTT. Together with reference TRBV19 and TRBJ1-5, the CDR3 gives the full variable domain: DGGITQSPKYLFRKEGQNVTLSCEQNLNHDAMYWYRQDPGQGLRLIYYSQIVNDFQKGDIAEGYSVSREKKESFPLTVTSAQKNPTAFYLCASSILTGTLNQPQHFGDGTRLSIL.

This clonotype was picked up many times. The rearrangement joins TRBV7-6 to TRBJ2-6, with D hard to call. Trimming removed 11 bases at V and 0 bases at J, with 11 bases between. Germline CDR1 reads SGHVS; CDR2 reads FNYEAQ. The CDR3 loop spans 14 amino acids. The CDR3 nucleotides are TGTGCCGTCCAACAGAACTCTGGGGCCAACGTCCTGACTTTC. It encodes CAVQQNSGANVLTF.

A few counts support this clonotype. Relative to the germline gene, one junction end is altered; a read error may explain this. The rearrangement links TRBV9 to TRBJ1-2, with a weak D call TRBD1 (5 bases). The germline V gene encodes CDR1 SGDLS and CDR2 YYNGEE. The CDR3 is 15 amino acids. CDR3 sequence: CASSQELHRNYGYTF. As DNA, the CDR3 is TGCGCCAGCAGCCAAGAATTGCACAGGAACTATGGCTACACCTTC.

Turning to this clonotype: This may be a read error: a much more frequent sequence differs by one nucleotide. The rearrangement uses TRBV7-2 and TRBJ1-1, with D unresolved. The germline V gene has CDR1 SGHTA and CDR2 FQGNSA. The CDR3 is made up of 14 amino acids. The CDR3 reads CASSLKGQNTEALF. The CDR3 region has the DNA TGCGCCAGCAGCTTGAAAGGGCAGAACACTGAAGCTCTCTTT.

The chain employs TRBV28 and TRBJ1-4; D is unclear. With 5 bases removed from V and 3 bases from J, the gap between germline ends came to 7 bases. This CDR3 has 13 residues. Germline loops: CDR1 MDHEN, CDR2 SYDVKM. Here the CDR3 reads CASSPPANEKLFF. The CDR3 DNA sequence: TGTGCCAGCAGTCCTCCAGCTAATGAAAAACTGTTTTTT. The full variable domain, in which reference TRBV28 and TRBJ1-4 provide the parts outside the CDR3, is DVKVTQSSRYLVKRTGEKVFLECVQDMDHENMFWYRQDPGLGLRLIYFSYDVKMKEKGDIPEGYSVSREKKERFSLILESASTNQTSMYLCASSPPANEKLFFGSGTQLSVL.

At least ten counts were recorded for this clonotype. The rearrangement uses TRBV15 and TRBJ1-1; unclear D gene. CDR1 and CDR2 (germline): LNHNV, YYDKDF (reference sequence). Trimming removed 4 bases at V and 3 bases at J, with 9 bases between. The CDR3 totals 13 residues. The CDR3 protein is CATSTRADTEAFF. CDR3 in DNA: TGTGCCACCAGCACCCGGGCGGACACTGAAGCTTTCTTT.

As regards this clonotype: A read error is possible here, since a much larger clone lies one base away. The chain couples TRBV9 to TRBJ1-2, with D perhaps matching TRBD1 (5 bases). The CDR3 extends over 13 amino acids. Germline V gives CDR1 SGDLS, CDR2 YYNGEE. The CDR3 loop reads CANSEGLGYGYTF. The CDR3 DNA follows: TGTGCCAACAGCGAGGGACTGGGCTATGGCTACACCTTC. The full variable domain, rest sourced from reference TRBV9 and TRBJ1-2, is DSGVTQTPKHLITATGQRVTLRCSPRSGDLSVYWYQQSLDQGLQFLIQYYNGEERAKGNILERFSAQQFPDLHSELNLSSLELGDSALYFCANSEGLGYGYTFGSGTRLTVV.

This clonotype was counted ten times or more. The chain employs TRBV7-3 and TRBJ2-5; possible D gene TRBD1, 5 bases. Germline V gene data show CDR1 as SGHTA and CDR2 as FQGTGA. The CDR3 totals 13 residues. V was trimmed by 5 bases and J by 5 bases, leaving 12 bases between them. The CDR3: CASSPGWGETQYF. The CDR3 DNA reads TGTGCCAGCAGCCCTGGGTGGGGCGAGACCCAGTACTTC.

The chain is built from TRBV25-1 and TRBJ1-5; D remains ambiguous. The CDR3 extends over 16 amino acids. V lost 9 bases to trimming and J lost 0 bases, with 18 bases between them. Germline V CDR1 and CDR2: MGHDK, SYGVNS. The CDR3 sequence is CASSPGWVNSNQPQHF. In DNA, the CDR3 is TGTGCCAGTAGCCCGGGCTGGGTGAATAGCAATCAGCCCCAGCATTTT.

The V call is TRBV6-5, the J call TRBJ1-5; 10 nucleotides match TRBD1. The V segment lost 5 bases and the J segment 6 bases; nucleotides outside the gene matches: 7. The CDR3 extends over 15 amino acids. The germline V gene has CDR1 MNHEY and CDR2 SVGAGI. CDR3 DNA: TGTGCCAGCAGTCCCGGACAGGGGGATCGTCAGCCCCAGCATTTT. It translates to CASSPGQGDRQPQHF.

This clonotype has a count of ten or more. The chain employs TRBV7-9 and TRBJ1-6, with D unresolved. This CDR3 is built from 14 residues. Trimming removed 5 bases at V and 10 bases at J, with 15 bases between. CDR1 and CDR2 from the germline V gene are SEHNR and FQNEAQ (reference sequence). The CDR3 region has the DNA TGTGCCAGCAGCCCCGGATTACCTGGGTCACCCCTCCACTTT. Residues: CASSPGLPGSPLHF.

About this clonotype itself: A much larger clone lies a single base off, so this may be a read error. The chain links TRBV7-6 to TRBJ1-6; D unclear. Germline V gives CDR1 SGHVS, CDR2 FNYEAQ. The CDR3 contains 15 residues. In DNA, the CDR3 is TGTGTCAGCAGCTCACGACCTTCCTATAATTCACCCCTCCACTTT. Translated, it gives CVSSSRPSYNSPLHF.

The chain couples TRBV14 to TRBJ1-2, with TRBD1 matching over 10 bases. The CDR3 is 15 amino acids. With 1 base clipped from V and 4 bases from J, the junction kept 3 bases outside the gene matches. Germline lookup yields CDR1 SGHDN and CDR2 FVKESK. In DNA form, the CDR3 reads TGTGCCAGCAGCCAAGCCGGGACAGGGGTCTATGGCTACACCTTC. It translates to CASSQAGTGVYGYTF.

This clonotype has more than one count but fewer than ten. J is TRBJ2-5 and V is TRBV7-9; 9 positions agree with TRBD2. From germline, CDR1 is SEHNR and CDR2 FQNEAQ (reference sequence). The CDR3 is 16 residues long. V lost 4 bases, J lost 9 bases, and 15 bases stayed unmatched. CDR3 nucleotide sequence: TGTGCCAGCAGCTCCTCCCGGGCGGGAGGGCCGTCGGCCCAGTACTTC. As protein: CASSSSRAGGPSAQYF.

This clonotype was picked up many times. The chain combines TRBV20-1 with TRBJ2-7; D is undetermined. The CDR3 runs 11 residues. V lost 5 bases, J lost 1 base, and 6 bases lay in between. The germline gives CDR1 DFQATT, CDR2 SNEGSKA (reference sequence). This CDR3 is CSASVSYEQYF. CDR3 DNA: TGCAGTGCTTCGGTATCCTACGAGCAGTACTTC.

The rearrangement uses TRBV2 and TRBJ1-6; a possible D gene is TRBD1 (6 bases). Germline CDR1 SNHLY, CDR2 FYNNEI. This CDR3 comprises 15 residues. Deletions cut 6 bases from V and 10 bases from J, with 19 bases between. The CDR3 here is CASRQLIQGPSPLHF. In DNA, the CDR3 is TGTGCCAGCAGACAACTAATACAGGGTCCCTCACCCCTCCACTTT. The full variable domain, in which reference TRBV2 and TRBJ1-6 provide the parts outside the CDR3, is EPEVTQTPSHQVTQMGQEVILRCVPISNHLYFYWYRQILGQKVEFLVSFYNNEISEKSEIFDDQFSVERPDGSNFTLKIRSTKLEDSAMYFCASRQLIQGPSPLHFGNGTRLTVT.

This clonotype was recorded many times. The chain employs TRBV7-8 and TRBJ2-7; 9 nucleotides agree with TRBD2. V shed 1 base, J shed 2 bases, and the junction held 0 bases outside the gene matches. The CDR3 covers 14 residues. Germline V gene data show CDR1 as SGHVS and CDR2 as FQNEAQ. CDR3 sequence reads: CASSLGLAAYEQYF. The CDR3 DNA sequence: TGTGCCAGCAGCTTAGGACTAGCGGCCTACGAGCAGTACTTC.

This clonotype was counted a few times. Here the CDR3 DNA reads TGTGCCAGCAGTTACGGGGCCTGGAGTCAAGAGACCCAGTACTTC. It codes for CASSYGAWSQETQYF. V usage is TRBV7-4 and J usage is TRBJ2-5; D tentatively fits TRBD1 or TRBD2 (5 bases each). V was trimmed by 6 bases and J by 2 bases, leaving 16 bases between them. The CDR3 runs to 15 residues. CDR1 and CDR2 (germline): SGHVT, SQSDAQ.